This T cell receptor (beta chain) was obtained from a study of T cell changes during pregnancy in multiple sclerosis. Losses at the gene ends were 8 bases for V and 2 bases for J; bases not matched to a gene: 6. Germline loops: CDR1 SGHTS, CDR2 YDEGEE. The CDR3 runs to 14 residues. Clones were read by immunoSEQ multiplex PCR, and TCRdb kept only the in-frame ones, dropping some. Found here are roughly 75,000 clones, around 93% of them singletons; the top ten hold 2.5% to 3%. The starting material was peripheral blood, obtained after pregnancy. The J gene is TRBJ2-1, the V gene TRBV5-8, with 8 bases that match TRBD1. This TCR came from a female donor in good health, enrolled as a control in a pregnancy study. CDR3 residues: CARSRGRAYNEQFF. CDR3 in DNA: TGTGCCAGGAGCAGGGGGCGCGCCTACAATGAGCAGTTCTTC. Looking up the rest from reference TRBV5-8 and TRBJ2-1 gives the full variable domain: EAGVTQSPTHLIKTRGQQATLRCSPISGHTSVYWYQQALGLGLQFLLWYDEGEERNRGNFPPRFSGRQFPNYSSELNVNALELEDSALYLCARSRGRAYNEQFFGPGTRLTVL.